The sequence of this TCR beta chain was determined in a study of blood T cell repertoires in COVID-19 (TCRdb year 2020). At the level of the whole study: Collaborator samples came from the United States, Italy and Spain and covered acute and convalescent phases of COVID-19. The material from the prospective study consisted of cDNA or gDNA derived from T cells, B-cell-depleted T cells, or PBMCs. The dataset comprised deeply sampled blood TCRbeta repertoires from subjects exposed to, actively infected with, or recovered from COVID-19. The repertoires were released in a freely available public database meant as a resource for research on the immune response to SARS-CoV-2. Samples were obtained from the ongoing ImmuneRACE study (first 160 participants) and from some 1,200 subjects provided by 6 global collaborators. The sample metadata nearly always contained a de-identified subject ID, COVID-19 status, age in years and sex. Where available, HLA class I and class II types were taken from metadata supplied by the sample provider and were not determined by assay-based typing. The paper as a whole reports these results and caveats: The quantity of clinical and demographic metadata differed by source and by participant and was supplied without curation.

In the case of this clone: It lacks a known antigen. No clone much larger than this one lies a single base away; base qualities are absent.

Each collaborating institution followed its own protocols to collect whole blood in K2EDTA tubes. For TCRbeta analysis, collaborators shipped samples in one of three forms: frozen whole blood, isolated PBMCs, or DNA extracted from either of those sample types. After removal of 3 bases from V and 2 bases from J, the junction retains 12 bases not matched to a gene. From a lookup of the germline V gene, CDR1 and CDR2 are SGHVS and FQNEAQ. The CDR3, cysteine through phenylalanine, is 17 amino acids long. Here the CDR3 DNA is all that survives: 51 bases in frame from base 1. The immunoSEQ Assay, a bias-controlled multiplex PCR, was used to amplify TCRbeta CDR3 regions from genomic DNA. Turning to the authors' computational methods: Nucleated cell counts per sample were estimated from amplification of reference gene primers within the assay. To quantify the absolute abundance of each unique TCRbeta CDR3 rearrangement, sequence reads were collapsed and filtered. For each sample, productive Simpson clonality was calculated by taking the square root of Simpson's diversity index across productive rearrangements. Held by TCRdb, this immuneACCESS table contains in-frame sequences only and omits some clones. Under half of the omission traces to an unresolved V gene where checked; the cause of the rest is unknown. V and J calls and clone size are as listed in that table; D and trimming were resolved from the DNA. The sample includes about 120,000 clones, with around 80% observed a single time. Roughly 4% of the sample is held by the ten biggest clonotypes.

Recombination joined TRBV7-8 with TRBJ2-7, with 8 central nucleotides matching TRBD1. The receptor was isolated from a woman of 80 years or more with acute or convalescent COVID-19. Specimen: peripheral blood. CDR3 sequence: CASSFRSGTGAPYEQYF. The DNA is TGTGCCAGCAGCTTCAGATCCGGGACAGGAGCCCCCTACGAGCAGTACTTC. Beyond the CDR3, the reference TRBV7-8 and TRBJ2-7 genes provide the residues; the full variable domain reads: GAGVSQSPRYKVAKRGQDVALRCDPISGHVSLFWYQQALGQGPEFLTYFQNEAQLDKSGLPSDRFFAERPEGSVSTLKIQRTQQEDSAVYLCASSFRSGTGAPYEQYFGPGTRLTVT.